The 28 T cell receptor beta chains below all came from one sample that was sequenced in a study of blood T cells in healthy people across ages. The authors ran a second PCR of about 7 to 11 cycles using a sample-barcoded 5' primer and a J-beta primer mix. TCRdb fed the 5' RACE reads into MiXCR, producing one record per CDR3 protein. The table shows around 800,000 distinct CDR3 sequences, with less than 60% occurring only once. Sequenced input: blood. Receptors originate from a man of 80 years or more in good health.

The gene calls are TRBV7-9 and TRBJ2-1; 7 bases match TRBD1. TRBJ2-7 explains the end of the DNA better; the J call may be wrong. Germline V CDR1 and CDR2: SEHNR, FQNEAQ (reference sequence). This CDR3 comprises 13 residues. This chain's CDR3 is CASGTDNYNEQYF. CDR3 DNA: TGTGCCAGCGGGACAGATAATTACAATGAGCAGTACTTC.

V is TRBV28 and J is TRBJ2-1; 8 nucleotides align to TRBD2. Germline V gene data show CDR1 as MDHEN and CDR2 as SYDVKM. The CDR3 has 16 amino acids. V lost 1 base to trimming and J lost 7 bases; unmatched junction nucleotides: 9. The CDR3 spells CASSLLSGSSANEQFF. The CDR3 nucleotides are TGTGCCAGCAGTTTATTGAGCGGGAGCTCAGCAAATGAGCAGTTCTTC.

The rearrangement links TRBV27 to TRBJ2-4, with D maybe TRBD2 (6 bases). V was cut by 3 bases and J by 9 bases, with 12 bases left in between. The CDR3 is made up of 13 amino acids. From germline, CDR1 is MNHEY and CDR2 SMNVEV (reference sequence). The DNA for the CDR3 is TGTGCCAGCAGTTTTACTAGCAGCGGCATTCAGTACTTC. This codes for CASSFTSSGIQYF.

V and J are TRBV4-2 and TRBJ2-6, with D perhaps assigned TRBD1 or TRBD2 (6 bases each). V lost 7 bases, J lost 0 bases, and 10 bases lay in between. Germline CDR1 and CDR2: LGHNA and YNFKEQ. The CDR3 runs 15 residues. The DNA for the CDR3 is TGTGCCAGCACCGAGGGGGGCTCTGGGGCCAACGTCCTGACTTTC. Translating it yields CASTEGGSGANVLTF.

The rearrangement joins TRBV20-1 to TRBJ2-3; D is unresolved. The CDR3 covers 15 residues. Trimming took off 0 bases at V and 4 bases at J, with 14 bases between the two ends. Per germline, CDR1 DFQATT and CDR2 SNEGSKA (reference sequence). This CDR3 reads CSARDPAKGPDTQYF. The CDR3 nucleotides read TGCAGTGCTAGAGATCCAGCGAAAGGCCCAGATACGCAGTATTTT.

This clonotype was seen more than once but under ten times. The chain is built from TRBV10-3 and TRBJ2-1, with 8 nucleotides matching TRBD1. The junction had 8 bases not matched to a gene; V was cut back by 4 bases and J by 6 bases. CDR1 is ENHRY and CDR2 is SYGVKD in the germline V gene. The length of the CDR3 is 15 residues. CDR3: CAISAGQGATNEQFF. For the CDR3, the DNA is TGTGCCATCAGTGCGGGGCAGGGGGCAACCAATGAGCAGTTCTTC.

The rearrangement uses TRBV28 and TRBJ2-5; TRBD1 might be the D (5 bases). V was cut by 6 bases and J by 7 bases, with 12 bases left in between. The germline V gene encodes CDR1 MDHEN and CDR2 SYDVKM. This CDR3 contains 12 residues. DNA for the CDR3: TGTGCCAGCAGGACCACGCAGGGGACCCAGTACTTC. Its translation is CASRTTQGTQYF.

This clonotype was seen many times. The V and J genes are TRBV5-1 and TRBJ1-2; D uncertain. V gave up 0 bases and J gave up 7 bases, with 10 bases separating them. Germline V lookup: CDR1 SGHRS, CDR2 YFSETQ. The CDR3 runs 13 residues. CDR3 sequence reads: CASSLEPVAGYTF. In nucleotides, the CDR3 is TGCGCCAGCAGCTTGGAGCCAGTGGCTGGCTACACCTTC.

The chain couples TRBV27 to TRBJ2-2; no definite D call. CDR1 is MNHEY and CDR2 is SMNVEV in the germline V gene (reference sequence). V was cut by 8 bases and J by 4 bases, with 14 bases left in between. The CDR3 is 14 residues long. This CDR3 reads CASSRIGVTGELFF. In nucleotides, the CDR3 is TGTGCCAGCTCCAGAATTGGGGTCACCGGGGAGCTGTTTTTT.

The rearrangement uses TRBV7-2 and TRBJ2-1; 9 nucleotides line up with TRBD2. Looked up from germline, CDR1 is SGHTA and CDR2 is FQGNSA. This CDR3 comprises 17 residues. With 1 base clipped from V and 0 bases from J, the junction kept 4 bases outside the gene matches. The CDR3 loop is CASSLVGSGSSYNEQFF. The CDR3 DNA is TGTGCCAGCAGCTTAGTGGGTAGCGGGAGCTCCTACAATGAGCAGTTCTTC.

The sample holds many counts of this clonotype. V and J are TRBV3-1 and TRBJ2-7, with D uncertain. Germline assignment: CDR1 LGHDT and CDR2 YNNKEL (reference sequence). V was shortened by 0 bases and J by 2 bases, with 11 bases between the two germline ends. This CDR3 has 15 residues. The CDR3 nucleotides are TGTGCCAGCAGCCAAGAGCGGCAGGCCACCTACGAGCAGTACTTC. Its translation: CASSQERQATYEQYF.

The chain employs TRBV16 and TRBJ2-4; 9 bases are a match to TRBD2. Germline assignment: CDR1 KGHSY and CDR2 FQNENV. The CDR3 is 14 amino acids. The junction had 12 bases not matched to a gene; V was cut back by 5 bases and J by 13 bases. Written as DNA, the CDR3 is TGTGCCAGCAGCTCAACACAACTAGCGGGCCAACAGTACTTC. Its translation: CASSSTQLAGQQYF.

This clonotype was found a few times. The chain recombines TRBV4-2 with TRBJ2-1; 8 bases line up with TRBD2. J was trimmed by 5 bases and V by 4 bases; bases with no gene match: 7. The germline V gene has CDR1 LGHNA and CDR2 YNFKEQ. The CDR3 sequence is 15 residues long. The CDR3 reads CASSRLLAANNEQFF. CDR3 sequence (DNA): TGTGCCAGCAGCCGACTACTAGCGGCCAACAATGAGCAGTTCTTC.

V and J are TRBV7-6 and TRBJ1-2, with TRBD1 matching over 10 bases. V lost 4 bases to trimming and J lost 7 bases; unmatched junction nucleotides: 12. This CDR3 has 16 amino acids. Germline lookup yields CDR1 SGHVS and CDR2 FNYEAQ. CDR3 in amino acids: CASSSIRGQGIGGYTF. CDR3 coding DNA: TGTGCCAGCAGCTCTATTAGGGGACAGGGGATAGGTGGCTACACCTTC.

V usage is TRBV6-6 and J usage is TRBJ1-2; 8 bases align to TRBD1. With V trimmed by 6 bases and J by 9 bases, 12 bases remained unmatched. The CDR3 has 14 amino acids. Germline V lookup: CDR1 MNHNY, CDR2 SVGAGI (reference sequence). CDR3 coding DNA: TGTGCCAGCAGCTCTCGGACAGGGAATCGCCGCTACACCTTC. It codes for CASSSRTGNRRYTF.

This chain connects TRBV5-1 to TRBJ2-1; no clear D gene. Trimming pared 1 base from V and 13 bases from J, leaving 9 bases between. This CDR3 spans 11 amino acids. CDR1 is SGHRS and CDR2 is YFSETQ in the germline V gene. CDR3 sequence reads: CASSLSSYQFF. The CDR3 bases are TGCGCCAGCAGCTTGAGCTCTTATCAGTTCTTC.

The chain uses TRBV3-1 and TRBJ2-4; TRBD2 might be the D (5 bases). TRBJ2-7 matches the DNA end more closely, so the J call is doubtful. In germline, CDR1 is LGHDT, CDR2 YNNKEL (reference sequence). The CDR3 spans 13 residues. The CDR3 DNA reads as TGTGCCAGCAGCGCCTCGACCGGGAACGAGCAGTACTTC. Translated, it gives CASSASTGNEQYF.

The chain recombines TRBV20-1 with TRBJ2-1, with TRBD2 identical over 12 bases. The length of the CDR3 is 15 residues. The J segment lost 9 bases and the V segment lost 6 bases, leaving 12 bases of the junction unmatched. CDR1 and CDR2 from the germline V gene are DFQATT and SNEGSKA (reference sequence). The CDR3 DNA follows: TGCAGTGCATCAGTGACTAGCGGGAGCACTAGTGAGCAGTTCTTC. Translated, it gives CSASVTSGSTSEQFF.

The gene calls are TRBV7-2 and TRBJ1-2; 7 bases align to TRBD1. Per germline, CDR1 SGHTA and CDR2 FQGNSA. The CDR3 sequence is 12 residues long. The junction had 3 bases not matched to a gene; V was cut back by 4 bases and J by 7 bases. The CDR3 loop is CASSSGTAGYTF. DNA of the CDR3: TGTGCCAGCAGCTCAGGGACAGCTGGCTACACCTTC.

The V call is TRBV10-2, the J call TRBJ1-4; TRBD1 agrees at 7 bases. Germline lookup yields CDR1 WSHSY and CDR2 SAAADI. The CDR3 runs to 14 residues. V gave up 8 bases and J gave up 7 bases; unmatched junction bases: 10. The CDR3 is CASGPRGQGEKLFF. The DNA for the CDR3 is TGCGCCAGCGGACCGAGGGGGCAAGGTGAAAAACTGTTTTTT.

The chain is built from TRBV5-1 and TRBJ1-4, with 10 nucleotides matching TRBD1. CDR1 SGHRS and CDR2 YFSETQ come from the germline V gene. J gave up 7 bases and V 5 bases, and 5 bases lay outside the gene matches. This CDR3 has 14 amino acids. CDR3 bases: TGCGCCAGCAGGAAGGGACAGGGGCGTGAAAAACTGTTTTTT. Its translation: CASRKGQGREKLFF.

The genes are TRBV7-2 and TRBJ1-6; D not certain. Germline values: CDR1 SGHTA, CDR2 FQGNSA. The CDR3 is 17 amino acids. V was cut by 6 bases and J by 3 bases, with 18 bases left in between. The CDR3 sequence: CASSPTPLGYYNSPLHF. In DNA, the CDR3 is TGTGCCAGCAGTCCAACCCCTTTGGGGTACTATAATTCACCCCTCCACTTT. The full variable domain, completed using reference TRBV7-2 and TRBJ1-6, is GAGVSQSPSNKVTEKGKDVELRCDPISGHTALYWYRQSLGQGLEFLIYFQGNSAPDKSGLPSDRFSAERTGGSVSTLTIQRTQQEDSAVYLCASSPTPLGYYNSPLHFGNGTRLTVT.

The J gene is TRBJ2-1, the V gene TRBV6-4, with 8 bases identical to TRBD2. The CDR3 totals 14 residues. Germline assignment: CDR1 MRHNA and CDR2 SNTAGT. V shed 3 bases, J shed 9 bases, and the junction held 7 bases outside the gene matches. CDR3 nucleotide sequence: TGTGCCAGCAGTGAGGAAGCGGGAGTCGCTGAGCAGTTCTTC. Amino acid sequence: CASSEEAGVAEQFF.

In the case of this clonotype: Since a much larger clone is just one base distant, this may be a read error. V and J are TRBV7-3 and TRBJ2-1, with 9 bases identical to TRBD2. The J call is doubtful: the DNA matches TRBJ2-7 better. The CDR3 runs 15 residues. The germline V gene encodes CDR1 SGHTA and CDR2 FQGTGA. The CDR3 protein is CASSLGGRGYNEQYF. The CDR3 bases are TGTGCCAGCAGCTTAGGCGGGAGGGGCTACAATGAGCAGTACTTC.

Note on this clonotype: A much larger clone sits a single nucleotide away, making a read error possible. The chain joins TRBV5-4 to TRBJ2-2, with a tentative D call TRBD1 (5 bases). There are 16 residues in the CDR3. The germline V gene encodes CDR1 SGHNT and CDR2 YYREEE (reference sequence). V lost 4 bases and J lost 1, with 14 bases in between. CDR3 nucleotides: TGTGCCAGCAGCATAGATACGACAGAGAACACCGGGGAGCTGTTTTTT. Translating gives CASSIDTTENTGELFF.

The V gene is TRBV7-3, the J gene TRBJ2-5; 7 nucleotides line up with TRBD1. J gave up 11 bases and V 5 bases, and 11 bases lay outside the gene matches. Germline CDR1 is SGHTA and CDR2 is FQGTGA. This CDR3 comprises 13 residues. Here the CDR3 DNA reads TGTGCCAGCAGCGTCGAGGGGGCGCGTGAGCAGTACTTC. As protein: CASSVEGAREQYF.

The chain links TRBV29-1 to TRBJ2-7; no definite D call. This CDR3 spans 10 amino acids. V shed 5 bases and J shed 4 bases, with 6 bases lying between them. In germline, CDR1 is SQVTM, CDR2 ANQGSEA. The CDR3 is CSVTEYEQYF. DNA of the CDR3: TGCAGCGTTACAGAATACGAGCAGTACTTC.

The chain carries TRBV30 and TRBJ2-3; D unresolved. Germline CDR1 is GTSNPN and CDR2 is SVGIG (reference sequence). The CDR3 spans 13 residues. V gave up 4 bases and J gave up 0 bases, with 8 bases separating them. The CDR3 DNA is TGTGCCTGGAAAGAGCCCAGCACAGATACGCAGTATTTT. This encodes CAWKEPSTDTQYF.